The clone carrying this TCR beta chain has ten or more counts. Using its own MiXCR run on the RT-PCR reads, TCRdb lists one record per CDR3 protein. The profile shows more than 400,000 distinct CDR3 sequences, approximately 7.8% of them singletons. This sample was taken from a study of response to subunit inactivated influenza vaccine. Trimming removed 6 bases at V and 7 bases at J, with 12 bases between. CDR3 length: 13 residues. The rearrangement links TRBV12-3 or TRBV12-4 to TRBJ1-4; D might be TRBD1 (5 bases). This TCR derives from a man aged 45 to 75 who received an inactivated influenza vaccine. The sample consisted of PBMCs from blood, taken roughly 24 months after vaccination. The CDR3 coding sequence is TGTGCCAGCAGCAGACAGTCACCTGAAAAACTGTTTTTT. This sequence encodes CASSRQSPEKLFF.